This passage covers 10 T cell receptor beta chains from one sample sequenced in a study of blood T cell repertoires in COVID-19. Using immunoSEQ multiplex PCR, the repertoire was profiled, and TCRdb retains in-frame clones only, with some absent. This repertoire shows around 260,000 clones, 75% to 95% found once; its top ten account for more than 0.95%. Material for sequencing was PBMCs or T cells enriched from blood (not recorded which). These receptors came from a woman in her twenties or thirties who had recovered from COVID-19.

CDR3 loop: CATSRDTSTNEKLFF. The CDR3 nucleotides are TGTGCCACCAGCAGAGACACTTCAACTAATGAAAAACTGTTTTTT. The genes are TRBV15 and TRBJ1-4, with unresolved D. The length of the CDR3 is 15 residues. Trimming took 0 bases from V and 0 from J, leaving 5 bases between them. Germline assignment: CDR1 LNHNV and CDR2 YYDKDF (reference sequence).

The rearrangement uses TRBV30 and TRBJ1-2, with D possibly matching TRBD1 (6 bases). Trimming cost V 3 bases and J 6 bases, with 11 bases left between them. CDR1 and CDR2 from the germline V gene are GTSNPN and SVGIG (reference sequence). The CDR3 has 12 residues. In nucleotides, the CDR3 is TGTGCCTGGAGGGGGGCAGTCGATGGCTACACCTTC. Amino acids: CAWRGAVDGYTF.

On this clone: Other nucleotide sequences from this sample produce the same CDR3. V and J are TRBV9 and TRBJ2-7; 11 bases align to TRBD1. The ends lost 3 bases at V and 2 bases at J; junction bases unmatched: 4. The CDR3 spans 15 residues. From germline, CDR1 is SGDLS and CDR2 YYNGEE. The CDR3 bases are TGTGCCAGCAGCGGACCGGGACAGGGGGCCTACGAGCAGTACTTC. Protein sequence: CASSGPGQGAYEQYF.

This rearrangement joins TRBV4-3 to TRBJ2-1; 8 nucleotides agree with TRBD1. V was pared by 4 bases and J by 9 bases, with 11 bases of the junction left unmatched. The CDR3 runs to 15 residues. Germline lookup yields CDR1 LGHNA and CDR2 YSLEER. The CDR3 nucleotides are TGCGCCAGCAGCCGGTTACAGGGAGACAGGGGTGAGCAGTTCTTC. This encodes CASSRLQGDRGEQFF.

This sequence joins TRBV7-2 and TRBJ2-1; the D is unclear. With 5 bases removed from V and 4 bases from J, the gap between germline ends came to 9 bases. CDR3 size: 13 residues. Per germline, CDR1 SGHTA and CDR2 FQGNSA. CDR3 loop: CASSVRAYNEQFF. Here the CDR3 DNA reads TGTGCCAGCAGCGTGAGAGCATACAATGAGCAGTTCTTC.

The gene calls are TRBV5-1 and TRBJ1-6; D gene unclear. V shed 1 base and J shed 6 bases, with 11 bases lying between them. CDR1 is SGHRS and CDR2 is YFSETQ in the germline V gene. The CDR3 totals 15 residues. The CDR3 sequence is CASSLNLRGNSPLHF. The CDR3 DNA follows: TGCGCCAGCAGCTTGAATCTACGGGGTAATTCACCCCTCCACTTT.

The chain couples TRBV19 to TRBJ1-1; D unclear. V gave up 3 bases and J gave up 2 bases, with 16 bases separating them. Germline CDR1 LNHDA, CDR2 SQIVND (reference sequence). There are 16 residues in the CDR3. CDR3 in DNA: TGTGCCAGTAGTATCGGAGTCGCGACGATAAACACTGAAGCTTTCTTT. Residues: CASSIGVATINTEAFF.

The gene calls are TRBV18 and TRBJ2-1, with D possibly TRBD2 on 5 matching bases. The V gene's germline CDR1 is KGHSH and CDR2 LQKENI. Trimming cost V 2 bases and J 6 bases, with 5 bases left between them. The CDR3 consists of 12 residues. The CDR3 nucleotides read TGTGCCAGCTCACCAGCGGGCAATGAGCAGTTCTTC. Its protein is CASSPAGNEQFF.

The chain employs TRBV11-3 and TRBJ2-3; tentatively, D is TRBD2 (5 bases). With 2 bases removed from V and 2 bases from J, the gap between germline ends came to 17 bases. CDR1 and CDR2 from the germline V gene are SGHNT and YENEEA. The CDR3 sequence is 17 residues long. The CDR3 DNA reads as TGTGCCAGCAGCTTACAAAGGCGAGGGCCACTCACAGATACGCAGTATTTT. Protein: CASSLQRRGPLTDTQYF. The full variable domain, rest sourced from reference TRBV11-3 and TRBJ2-3, is EAGVVQSPRYKIIEKKQPVAFWCNPISGHNTLYWYLQNLGQGPELLIRYENEEAVDDSQLPKDRFSAERLKGVDSTLKIQPAELGDSAVYLCASSLQRRGPLTDTQYFGPGTRLTVL.

This clone was observed many times. The chain uses TRBV19 and TRBJ1-5; D is perhaps TRBD1 (6 bases). This CDR3 has 16 amino acids. Germline V gene lookup returns CDR1 LNHDA and CDR2 SQIVND (reference sequence). Trimming cost V 7 bases and J 7 bases, with 23 bases left between them. CDR3 sequence reads: CASTSIVGGARQPQHF. CDR3 sequence (DNA): TGTGCCAGTACTTCCATAGTGGGGGGGGCAAGGCAGCCCCAGCATTTT.